The 7 T cell receptor beta chains reported below all come from one sample, sequenced in a study of human CD4 T cells and Enterobacteriaceae. TCRdb keeps only in-frame clones here, not all; method: immunoSEQ multiplex PCR. The sample holds some 26,000 clones, about four fifths seen once. Sorting took every CD4+ cell except CD45RA+CCR7+CD95- naive cells, reaching over 95% purity. Source material: memory CD4+ T cells from blood. The receptors were gathered from a human donor in good health.

The chain uses TRBV11-2 and TRBJ2-1, with TRBD1 matching over 8 bases. Germline-derived CDR1 and CDR2 are SGHAT and FQNNGV. This CDR3 spans 15 amino acids. Trimming at V came to 3 bases and at J to 5 bases, leaving 6 bases not matched to a gene. The CDR3 bases are TGTGCCAGCAGCTTGATCCAGGGGGCCAACAATGAGCAGTTCTTC. This encodes CASSLIQGANNEQFF.

CDR3 nucleotide sequence: TGTGCCAGCAATCCTCCGGGACAGGGGGCCGGCTACACCTTC. It codes for CASNPPGQGAGYTF. The rearrangement links TRBV11-2 to TRBJ1-2; 12 bases fit TRBD1. Germline V gene data show CDR1 as SGHAT and CDR2 as FQNNGV. V was pared by 7 bases and J by 8 bases, with 8 bases of the junction left unmatched. There are 14 residues in the CDR3.

This clone was seen a single time. V and J are TRBV6-5 and TRBJ1-5; D remains ambiguous. The V gene lost 0 bases and the J gene lost 7 bases, with 7 bases spanning the gap. The CDR3 totals 13 residues. Germline V lookup: CDR1 MNHEY, CDR2 SVGAGI. The CDR3 is CASSYSGAQPQHF. In DNA form, the CDR3 reads TGTGCCAGCAGTTACTCCGGCGCCCAGCCCCAGCATTTT.

The chain links TRBV4-1 to TRBJ1-4; D remains unclear. Between the trimmed V and J ends, which lost 4 bases and 8 bases, there was a span of 11 bases. CDR3 size: 13 residues. Germline V gene data show CDR1 as MGHRA and CDR2 as YSYEKL. The CDR3 loop reads CASSRIEGEKLFF. For the CDR3, the DNA is TGCGCCAGCAGCCGGATAGAAGGGGAAAAACTGTTTTTT.

The rearrangement links TRBV18 to TRBJ1-4; no clear D. Germline loops: CDR1 KGHSH, CDR2 LQKENI. The CDR3 contains 13 residues. V was shortened by 3 bases and J by 8 bases, with 10 bases between the two germline ends. The CDR3, as DNA: TGTGCCAGCTCACCGTCCGGTCGGGAAAAACTGTTTTTT. Its translation: CASSPSGREKLFF.

The chain employs TRBV9 and TRBJ2-5, with TRBD2 matching 8 bases. V dropped 2 bases and J dropped 5; count of bases not matched to a gene: 2. The germline CDR1 and CDR2 sequences are SGDLS and YYNGEE. The CDR3 has 13 residues. CDR3: CASSVGLAETQYF. DNA of the CDR3: TGTGCCAGCAGCGTTGGACTAGCCGAGACCCAGTACTTC.

J is TRBJ2-2 and V is TRBV10-2; no firm D call. The CDR3 totals 14 residues. Looked up from germline, CDR1 is WSHSY and CDR2 is SAAADI. V lost 4 bases and J 0 bases, leaving 6 bases between the germline ends. CDR3 protein: CASSVNTNTGELFF. As DNA, the CDR3 is TGCGCCAGCAGTGTAAATACGAACACCGGGGAGCTGTTTTTT.